The clone carrying this T cell receptor (beta chain) was seen only a few times. Its antigen is not known. The record originates from a study of cytomegalovirus exposure and HLA in healthy donors. Study as a whole: The 110 million or so unique TCR beta sequences, from about 170 million T cells, were found by an earlier analysis. Study-level points and caveats: When a later analysis compared HLA-associated TCR beta chains with equally common others, the HLA-associated chains turned out to be more clonally expanded and to have lower generation probabilities.

This CDR3 has 15 amino acids. J gave up 5 bases and V 3 bases, and 6 bases lay outside the gene matches. Per germline, CDR1 SGHRS and CDR2 YFSETQ. PCR amplification relied on 60 Vbeta primers (plus 13 Jbeta primers). The method was immunoSEQ multiplex PCR; TCRdb's version includes in-frame clones alone and lacks a portion of them. The sample lists about 92,000 clones; over 70% were seen once. The sequence came from a girl aged 2 to 9 in good health and CMV-seropositive. Material: PBMCs. This chain links TRBV5-1 with TRBJ2-5, with TRBD1 matching 11 bases. The CDR3 DNA is TGCGCCAGCAGCTCGGGACAGGGGGGTCGGGAGACCCAGTACTTC. This codes for CASSSGQGGRETQYF.